This is a list of T cell receptor beta chains from one sample in a study of T cells after yellow fever vaccination. Using its own MiXCR run on the 5' RACE reads, TCRdb lists one record per CDR3 protein. The sample has about 45,000 distinct CDR3 sequences; roughly 7% are singletons. This material consisted of CD8+ T cells not binding an NS4B(214-222) dextramer, sorted from PBMCs, taken 45 days after the yellow fever booster vaccination. The origin of the receptors is a man aged 30-40 years who received the YFV17D yellow fever vaccine. Each CDR3 is given with its conserved first and last residue. The D gene is left open where the match is weak. Size values are once, few and many counts, or a class for expanded clones, and some rows have none.

>TRBD2|many|TRBJ2-1|TRBV2
CASKQGIGLAGTYNEQFF
TGTGCCAGCAAGCAGGGCATAGGACTAGCGGGGACCTACAATGAGCAGTTCTTC
>NA|many|TRBJ2-7|TRBV25-1
CASSASIYEQYF
TGTGCCAGCAGTGCCAGTATCTACGAGCAGTACTTC
>NA|few|TRBJ2-3|TRBV6-1
CASGNRAGPTDTQYF
TGTGCCAGCGGGAACCGAGCGGGCCCCACAGATACGCAGTATTTT
>TRBD1|NA|TRBJ2-5|TRBV19
CASSISDRGGQETQYF
TGTGCCAGTAGTATCTCCGACAGGGGTGGTCAAGAGACCCAGTACTTC
>NA|many|TRBJ2-7|TRBV6-5
CASSHKGEQYF
TGTGCCAGCAGCCACAAGGGAGAGCAGTACTTC
>TRBD1|many|TRBJ2-1|TRBV18
CASSPPTGTVDNEQFF
TGTGCCAGCTCACCACCGACGGGGACAGTCGACAATGAGCAGTTCTTC
>NA|many|TRBJ2-5|TRBV6-2/TRBV6-3
CASRNDNQGETQYF
TGTGCCAGCAGAAATGATAATCAGGGAGAGACCCAGTACTTC
>TRBD1|many|TRBJ2-1|TRBV7-3
CALDRGGFGEQFF
TGTGCCTTGGACAGGGGTGGTTTTGGTGAGCAGTTCTTC
>NA|many|TRBJ1-2|TRBV29-1
CSVGGDNYGYTF
TGCAGCGTTGGGGGGGATAACTATGGCTACACCTTC
>NA|many|TRBJ2-1|TRBV7-6
CASQELTSPYNEQFF
TGTGCCAGCCAGGAACTAACTAGCCCCTACAATGAGCAGTTCTTC
>TRBD2|NA|TRBJ2-3|TRBV3-1
CASSQGLADTDTQYF
TGTGCCAGCAGCCAGGGACTAGCGGACACAGATACGCAGTATTTT
>NA|many|TRBJ2-5|TRBV6-5
CASRGTSGTQYF
TGTGCCAGCAGGGGGACTTCGGGGACCCAGTACTTC
>NA|many|TRBJ1-1|TRBV7-8
CASSLYEAFF
TGTGCCAGCAGCTTATACGAAGCTTTCTTT
>NA|many|TRBJ1-4|TRBV9
CASSVLGSDEKLFF
TGTGCCAGCAGCGTACTTGGGTCGGATGAAAAACTGTTTTTT
>TRBD1|many|TRBJ2-7|TRBV6-5
CASSTGQFTHYEQYF
TGTGCCAGCAGTACGGGACAGTTTACCCACTACGAGCAGTACTTC
>NA|many|TRBJ2-4|TRBV7-2
CASSFYSLGNIQYF
TGTGCCAGCAGCTTCTATTCGTTAGGGAACATTCAGTACTTC
>NA|few|TRBJ1-1|TRBV4-2
CASSQTQNTEAFF
TGTGCCAGCAGCCAAACCCAGAACACTGAAGCTTTCTTT
>NA|many|TRBJ2-7|TRBV28
CATGVAYEQYF
TGTGCCACCGGGGTGGCCTACGAGCAGTACTTC
>TRBD1|many|TRBJ1-1|TRBV27
CASSSLSQGGTEAFF
TGTGCCAGCAGTTCCCTTTCACAGGGGGGCACTGAAGCTTTCTTT
>NA|few|TRBJ2-1|TRBV19
CASSVDYNEQFF
TGTGCCTCCTCAGTCGATTACAATGAGCAGTTCTTC
>TRBD2|many|TRBJ2-1|TRBV6-4
CASSGLAGGYDGNEQFF
TGTGCCAGCAGTGGACTAGCGGGAGGGTACGATGGAAATGAGCAGTTCTTC
>NA|many|TRBJ1-2|TRBV5-6
CASSLVWRDYGYTF
TGTGCCAGCAGCTTGGTTTGGAGAGACTATGGCTACACCTTC
>TRBD1|many|TRBJ2-5|TRBV29-1
CSVVPGQGAWEDGETQYF
TGCAGCGTTGTCCCGGGACAGGGGGCGTGGGAGGACGGAGAGACCCAGTACTTC
>NA|many|TRBJ2-7|TRBV7-2
CASSETYGHYEQYF
TGTGCCAGCAGCGAAACGTACGGCCACTACGAGCAGTACTTC
>TRBD2|many|TRBJ2-3|TRBV20-1
CSARLAGGPQGTDTQYF
TGCAGTGCTAGGCTAGCGGGAGGGCCTCAGGGCACAGATACGCAGTATTTT
>NA|NA|TRBJ2-2|TRBV7-9
CVKGVANTGELFF
TGTGTCAAAGGGGTGGCGAACACCGGGGAGCTGTTTTTT
>TRBD2|many|TRBJ2-1|TRBV20-1
CSAPERGLYNEQFF
TGCAGTGCCCCAGAGCGGGGTTTATACAATGAGCAGTTCTTC
>NA|many|TRBJ2-7|TRBV6-4
CASSVPHSSYEQYF
TGTGCCAGCAGTGTCCCCCATTCATCCTACGAGCAGTACTTC
>TRBD1|many|TRBJ1-1|TRBV7-9
CASSLGQGHFTEAFF
TGTGCCAGCAGCTTAGGACAGGGACATTTCACTGAAGCTTTCTTT
>TRBD2|many|TRBJ2-2|TRBV9
CASSPGTSGLTNTGELFF
TGTGCCAGCAGCCCTGGGACTAGCGGACTAACGAACACCGGGGAGCTGTTTTTT
>NA|many|TRBJ2-2|TRBV15
CATQGPANTGELFF
TGTGCCACCCAGGGGCCCGCGAACACCGGGGAGCTGTTTTTT
>TRBD2|few|TRBJ2-1|TRBV19
CASSPTSGRSGTYNEQFF
TGTGCCAGTAGCCCGACTAGCGGGAGGTCAGGAACCTACAATGAGCAGTTCTTC